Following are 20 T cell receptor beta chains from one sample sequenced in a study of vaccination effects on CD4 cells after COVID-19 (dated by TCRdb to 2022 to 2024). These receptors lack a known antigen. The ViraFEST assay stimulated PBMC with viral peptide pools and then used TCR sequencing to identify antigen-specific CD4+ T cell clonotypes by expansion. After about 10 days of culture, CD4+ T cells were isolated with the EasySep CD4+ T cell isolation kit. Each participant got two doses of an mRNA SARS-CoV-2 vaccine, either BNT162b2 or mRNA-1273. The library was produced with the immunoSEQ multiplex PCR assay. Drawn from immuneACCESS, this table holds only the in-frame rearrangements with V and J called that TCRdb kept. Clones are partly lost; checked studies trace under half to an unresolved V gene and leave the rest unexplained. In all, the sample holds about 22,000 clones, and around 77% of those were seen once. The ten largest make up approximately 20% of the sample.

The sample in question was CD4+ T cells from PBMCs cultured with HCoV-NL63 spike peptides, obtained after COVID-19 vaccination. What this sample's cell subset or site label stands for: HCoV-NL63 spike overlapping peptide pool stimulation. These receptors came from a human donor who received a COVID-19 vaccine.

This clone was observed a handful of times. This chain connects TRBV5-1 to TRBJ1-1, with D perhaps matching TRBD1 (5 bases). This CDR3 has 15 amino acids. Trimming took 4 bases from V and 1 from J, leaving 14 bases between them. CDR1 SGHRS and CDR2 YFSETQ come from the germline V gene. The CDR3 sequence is CASSPGHGQNTEAFF. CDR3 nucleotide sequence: TGCGCCAGCAGCCCAGGACACGGACAGAACACTGAAGCTTTCTTT.

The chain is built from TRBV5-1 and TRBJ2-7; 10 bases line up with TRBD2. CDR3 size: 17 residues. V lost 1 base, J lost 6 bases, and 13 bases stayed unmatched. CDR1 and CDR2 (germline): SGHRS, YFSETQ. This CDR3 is CASSLLAGASGGAEQYF. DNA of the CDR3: TGCGCCAGCAGCTTGCTAGCGGGAGCGTCCGGGGGAGCCGAGCAGTACTTC.

CDR3 amino acids: CASSLAGGSGYTF. The CDR3 nucleotides read TGTGCCAGCAGTTTGGCAGGGGGCAGTGGCTACACCTTC. V and J are TRBV28 and TRBJ1-2, with 8 bases fitting TRBD1. The J segment lost 7 bases and the V segment lost 3 bases, leaving 4 bases of the junction unmatched. This CDR3 contains 13 residues. Germline V gene sequence: CDR1 MDHEN, CDR2 SYDVKM.

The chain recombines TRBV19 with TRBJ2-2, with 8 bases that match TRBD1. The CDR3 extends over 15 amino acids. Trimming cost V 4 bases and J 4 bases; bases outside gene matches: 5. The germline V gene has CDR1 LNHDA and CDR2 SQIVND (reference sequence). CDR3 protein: CASSRQGAGTGELFF. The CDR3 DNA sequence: TGTGCCAGTAGTAGGCAGGGGGCCGGCACCGGGGAGCTGTTTTTT.

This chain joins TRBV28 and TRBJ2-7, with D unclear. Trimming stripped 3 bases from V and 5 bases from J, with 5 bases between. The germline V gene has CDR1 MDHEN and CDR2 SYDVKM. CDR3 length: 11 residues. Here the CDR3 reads CASSLYNEQYF. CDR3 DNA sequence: TGTGCCAGCAGTTTGTATAACGAGCAGTACTTC.

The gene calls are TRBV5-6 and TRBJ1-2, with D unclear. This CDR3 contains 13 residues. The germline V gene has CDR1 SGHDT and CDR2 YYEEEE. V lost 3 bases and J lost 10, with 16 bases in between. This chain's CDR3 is CASSSEPHGLYTF. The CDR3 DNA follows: TGTGCCAGCAGCTCCGAGCCGCACGGACTCTACACCTTC.

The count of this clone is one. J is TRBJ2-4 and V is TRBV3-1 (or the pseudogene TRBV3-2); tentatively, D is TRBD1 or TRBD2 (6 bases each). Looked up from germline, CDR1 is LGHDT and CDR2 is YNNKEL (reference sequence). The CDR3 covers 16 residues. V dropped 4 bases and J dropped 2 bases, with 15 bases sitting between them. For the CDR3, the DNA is TGTGCCAGCAGCCCGACGGGGGCCGGGACCAAAAACATTCAGTACTTC. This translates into CASSPTGAGTKNIQYF.

This CDR3 reads CASSYSAVYNEQFF. The CDR3 region has the DNA TGTGCCAGCAGTTACTCTGCCGTTTACAATGAGCAGTTCTTC. The J gene is TRBJ2-1, the V gene TRBV6-5, with unresolved D. Germline CDR1 reads MNHEY; CDR2 reads SVGAGI. V was trimmed by 0 bases and J by 4 bases, leaving 7 bases between them. The CDR3 extends over 14 amino acids.

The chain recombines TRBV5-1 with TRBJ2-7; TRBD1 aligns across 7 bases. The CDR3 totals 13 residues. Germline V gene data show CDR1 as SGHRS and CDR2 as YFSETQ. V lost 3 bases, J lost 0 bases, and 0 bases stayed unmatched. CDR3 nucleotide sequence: TGCGCCAGCAGCTGGGACAGCTCCTACGAGCAGTACTTC. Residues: CASSWDSSYEQYF. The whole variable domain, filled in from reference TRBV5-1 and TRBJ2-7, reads KAGVTQTPRYLIKTRGQQVTLSCSPISGHRSVSWYQQTPGQGLQFLFEYFSETQRNKGNFPGRFSGRQFSNSRSEMNVSTLELGDSALYLCASSWDSSYEQYFGPGTRLTVT.

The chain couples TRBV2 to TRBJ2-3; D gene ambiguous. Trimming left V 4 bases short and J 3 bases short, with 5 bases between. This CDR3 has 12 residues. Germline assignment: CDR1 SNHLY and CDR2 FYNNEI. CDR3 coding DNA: TGTGCCAGCAGTGTTACGACAGATACGCAGTATTTT. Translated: CASSVTTDTQYF.

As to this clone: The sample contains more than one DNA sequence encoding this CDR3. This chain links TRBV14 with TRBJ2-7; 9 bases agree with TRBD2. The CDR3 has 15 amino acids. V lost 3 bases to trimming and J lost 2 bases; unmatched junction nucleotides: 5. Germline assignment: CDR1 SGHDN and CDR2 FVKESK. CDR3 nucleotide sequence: TGTGCCAGCAGCCAGGATAGCGGGAGCGCCTACGAGCAGTACTTC. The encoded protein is CASSQDSGSAYEQYF.

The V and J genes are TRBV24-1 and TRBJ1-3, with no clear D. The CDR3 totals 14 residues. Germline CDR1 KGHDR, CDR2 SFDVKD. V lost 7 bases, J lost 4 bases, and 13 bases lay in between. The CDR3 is CATSTFAGGNTIYF. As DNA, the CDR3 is TGTGCCACCAGCACTTTTGCGGGAGGAAACACCATATATTTT.

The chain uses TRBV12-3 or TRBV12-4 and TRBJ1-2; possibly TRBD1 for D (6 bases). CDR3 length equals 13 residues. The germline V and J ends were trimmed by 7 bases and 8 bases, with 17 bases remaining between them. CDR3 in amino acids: CASTPGLQGGYTF. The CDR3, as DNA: TGTGCCAGCACCCCGGGACTCCAGGGGGGCTACACCTTC.

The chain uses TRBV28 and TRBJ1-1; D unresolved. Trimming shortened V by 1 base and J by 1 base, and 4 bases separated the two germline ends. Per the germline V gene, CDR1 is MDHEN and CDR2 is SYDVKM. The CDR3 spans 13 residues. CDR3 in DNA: TGTGCCAGCAGTTTATCAGGGAACACTGAAGCTTTCTTT. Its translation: CASSLSGNTEAFF.

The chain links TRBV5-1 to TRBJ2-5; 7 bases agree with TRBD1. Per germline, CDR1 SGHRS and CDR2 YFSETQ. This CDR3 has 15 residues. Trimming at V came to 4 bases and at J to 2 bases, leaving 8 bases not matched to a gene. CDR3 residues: CASSPASGGQETQYF. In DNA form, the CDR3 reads TGCGCCAGCAGCCCGGCGTCAGGGGGACAAGAGACCCAGTACTTC.

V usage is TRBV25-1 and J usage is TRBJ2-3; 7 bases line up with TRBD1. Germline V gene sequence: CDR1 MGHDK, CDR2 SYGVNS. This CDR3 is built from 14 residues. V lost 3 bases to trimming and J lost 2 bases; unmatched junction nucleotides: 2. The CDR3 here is CASSDDRVTDTQYF. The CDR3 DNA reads TGTGCCAGCAGTGACGACAGGGTCACAGATACGCAGTATTTT.

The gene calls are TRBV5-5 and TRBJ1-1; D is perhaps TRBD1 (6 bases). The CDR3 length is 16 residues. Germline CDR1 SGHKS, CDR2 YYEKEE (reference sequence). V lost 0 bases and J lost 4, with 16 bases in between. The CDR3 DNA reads TGTGCCAGCAGCTTGGACAGGGCAGGCGCGGGCACTGAAGCTTTCTTT. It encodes CASSLDRAGAGTEAFF.

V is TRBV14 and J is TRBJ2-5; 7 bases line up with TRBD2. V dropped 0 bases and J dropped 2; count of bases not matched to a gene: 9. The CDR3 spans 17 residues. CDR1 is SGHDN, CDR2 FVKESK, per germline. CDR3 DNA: TGTGCCAGCAGCCAAGAAGCGGGGACTACCCTGCAAGAGACCCAGTACTTC. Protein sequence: CASSQEAGTTLQETQYF.

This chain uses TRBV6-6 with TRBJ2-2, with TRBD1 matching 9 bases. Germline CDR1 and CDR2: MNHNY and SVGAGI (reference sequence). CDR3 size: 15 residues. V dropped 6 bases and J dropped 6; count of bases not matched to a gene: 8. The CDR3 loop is CASRETGQGPGELFF. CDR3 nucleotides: TGTGCCAGCAGAGAAACGGGACAGGGACCCGGGGAGCTGTTTTTT.

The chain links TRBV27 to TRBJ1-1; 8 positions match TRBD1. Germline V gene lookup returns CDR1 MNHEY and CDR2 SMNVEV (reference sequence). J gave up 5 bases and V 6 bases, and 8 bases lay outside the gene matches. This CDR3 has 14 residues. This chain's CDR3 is CASRHDRGGTEAFF. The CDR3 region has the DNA TGTGCCAGCAGACATGACAGGGGAGGGACTGAAGCTTTCTTT.